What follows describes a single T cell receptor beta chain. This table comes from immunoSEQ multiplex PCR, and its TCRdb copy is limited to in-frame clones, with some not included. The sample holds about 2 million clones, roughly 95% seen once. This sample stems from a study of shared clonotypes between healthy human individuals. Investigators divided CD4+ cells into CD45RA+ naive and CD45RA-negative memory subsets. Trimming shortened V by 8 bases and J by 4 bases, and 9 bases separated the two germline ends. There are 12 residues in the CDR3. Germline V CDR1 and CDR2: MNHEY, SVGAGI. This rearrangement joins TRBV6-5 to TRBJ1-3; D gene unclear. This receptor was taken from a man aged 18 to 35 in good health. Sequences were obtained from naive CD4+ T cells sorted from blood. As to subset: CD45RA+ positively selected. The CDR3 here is CASGPSGNTIYF. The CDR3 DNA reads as TGTGCCAGCGGGCCCTCGGGAAACACCATATATTTT.